The present TCR beta chain was sequenced within a study of blood T cell repertoires in COVID-19. Study summary: The analysed material was cDNA or gDNA that came from T cells, B-cell-depleted T cells, or PBMCs.

CDR1 and CDR2 from the germline V gene are MDHEN and SYDVKM. The V and J ends lost 3 bases and 4 bases, in that order; junction bases with no gene match: 12. The CDR3 is 18 amino acids. Under the authors' procedure: Amplification with reference gene primers provided the estimates of nucleated cell counts. Assay used: immunoSEQ multiplex PCR; TCRdb lists only in-frame clones, some missing. D and trimming were read from the DNA, whereas the V and J calls and clone size are those reported in that table. The table records 120,000 to 150,000 clones, around 84% of them present only once. Source material: peripheral blood. This chain links TRBV28 with TRBJ1-4, with 9 nucleotides matching TRBD1. The TCR originated in a man younger than 40 with COVID-19, enrolled during active disease. For the CDR3, the DNA is TGTGCCAGCAGTTTGAGGACAGGGGCCCCCAACAATAATGAAAAACTGTTTTTT. This encodes CASSLRTGAPNNNEKLFF.